The 13 T cell receptor beta chains listed next were all sequenced from one sample in a study of cytomegalovirus exposure and HLA in healthy donors. A multiplex PCR was run with 60 Vbeta primers and 13 Jbeta primers. The method was immunoSEQ multiplex PCR; TCRdb's version includes in-frame clones alone and lacks a portion of them. The sample has about 170,000 clones, approximately 88% seen once. The sequenced sample consisted of PBMCs. These receptors all stem from a boy under 10 years old in good health and CMV-seronegative.

This chain uses TRBV5-1 with TRBJ2-1; D ambiguous. The CDR3 length is 15 residues. The ends were cut back, 0 bases at V and 0 bases at J, with 7 bases in the middle. From germline, CDR1 is SGHRS and CDR2 YFSETQ. The CDR3: CASSLASSSYNEQFF. CDR3 in DNA: TGCGCCAGCAGCTTGGCAAGTAGCTCCTACAATGAGCAGTTCTTC.

This clone was recorded once. The chain has TRBV7-2 and TRBJ2-1; tentative D call: TRBD2 (6 bases). Germline V gives CDR1 SGHTA, CDR2 FQGNSA. The CDR3 length is 17 residues. V dropped 5 bases and J dropped 0 bases, with 17 bases sitting between them. The CDR3 reads CASSLGAGPSSYNEQFF. The CDR3 region has the DNA TGTGCCAGCAGCCTCGGGGCGGGACCCAGCTCCTACAATGAGCAGTTCTTC.

V is TRBV4-1 and J is TRBJ1-5; maybe TRBD1 (6 bases). The CDR3 consists of 15 residues. Trimming stripped 1 base from V and 2 bases from J, with 9 bases between. Germline V gene lookup returns CDR1 MGHRA and CDR2 YSYEKL. The CDR3 loop reads CASSQVEGGNQPQHF. In nucleotides, the CDR3 is TGCGCCAGCAGCCAAGTTGAGGGGGGCAATCAGCCCCAGCATTTT.

The chain couples TRBV5-1 to TRBJ2-1, with D maybe TRBD1 (5 bases). Deletions cut 0 bases from V and 7 bases from J, with 8 bases between. There are 13 residues in the CDR3. Germline CDR1 SGHRS, CDR2 YFSETQ. CDR3: CASSLVGANEQFF. The CDR3 bases are TGCGCCAGCAGCTTGGTTGGGGCGAATGAGCAGTTCTTC.

V usage is TRBV18 and J usage is TRBJ1-4, with 9 bases identical to TRBD1. This CDR3 is 16 amino acids long. The junction had 8 bases not matched to a gene; V was cut back by 4 bases and J by 5 bases. Per germline, CDR1 KGHSH and CDR2 LQKENI. As DNA, the CDR3 is TGTGCCAGCTCACTCAAGACCGGGACAGGGAATGAAAAACTGTTTTTT. The encoded protein is CASSLKTGTGNEKLFF.

V and J are TRBV7-3 and TRBJ2-1; D is uncertain. This CDR3 spans 13 amino acids. V was cut by 1 base and J by 5 bases, with 6 bases left in between. The germline CDR1 and CDR2 sequences are SGHTA and FQGTGA. This CDR3 reads CASSLIPDNEQFF. The DNA for the CDR3 is TGTGCCAGCAGCTTAATTCCTGACAATGAGCAGTTCTTC. Full variable domain (remainder filled in from reference TRBV7-3 and TRBJ2-1): GAGVSQTPSNKVTEKGKYVELRCDPISGHTALYWYRQSLGQGPEFLIYFQGTGAADDSGLPNDRFFAVRPEGSVSTLKIQRTERGDSAVYLCASSLIPDNEQFFGPGTRLTVL.

The genes are TRBV14 and TRBJ1-1; D is uncertain. Germline assignment: CDR1 SGHDN and CDR2 FVKESK. V was clipped by 3 bases and J by 0 bases, with 5 bases between them. CDR3 length equals 13 residues. The CDR3 protein is CASSHSMNTEAFF. The CDR3 bases are TGTGCCAGCAGCCATTCAATGAACACTGAAGCTTTCTTT.

This chain connects TRBV6-5 to TRBJ2-5; 8 nucleotides line up with TRBD2. Germline-derived CDR1 and CDR2 are MNHEY and SVGAGI. With V trimmed by 7 bases and J by 1 base, 5 bases remained unmatched. CDR3 length: 14 residues. The CDR3 region is CASKFGRAQETQYF. CDR3 nucleotides: TGTGCCAGCAAGTTCGGGAGGGCCCAAGAGACCCAGTACTTC.

This chain connects TRBV2 to TRBJ2-2; no reliable D call. Between the trimmed V and J ends, which lost 2 bases and 1 base, there was a span of 2 bases. The germline V gene has CDR1 SNHLY and CDR2 FYNNEI. There are 13 residues in the CDR3. For the CDR3, the DNA is TGTGCCAGCAGTGAACAGAACACCGGGGAGCTGTTTTTT. Translated: CASSEQNTGELFF. The full variable domain, with the rest looked up from reference TRBV2 and TRBJ2-2, is EPEVTQTPSHQVTQMGQEVILRCVPISNHLYFYWYRQILGQKVEFLVSFYNNEISEKSEIFDDQFSVERPDGSNFTLKIRSTKLEDSAMYFCASSEQNTGELFFGEGSRLTVL.

This clone was found a few times. The genes are TRBV7-9 and TRBJ2-2; 9 bases map to TRBD1. Germline CDR1 reads SEHNR; CDR2 reads FQNEAQ (reference sequence). This CDR3 comprises 14 residues. The V segment lost 5 bases and the J segment 7 bases; nucleotides outside the gene matches: 5. The CDR3 region has the DNA TGTGCCAGCAGCCTACAGGGGGCAGGCGGGGAGCTGTTTTTT. Translation gives CASSLQGAGGELFF. Full variable domain (remainder filled in from reference TRBV7-9 and TRBJ2-2): DTGVSQNPRHKITKRGQNVTFRCDPISEHNRLYWYRQTLGQGPEFLTYFQNEAQLEKSRLLSDRFSAERPKGSFSTLEIQRTEQGDSAMYLCASSLQGAGGELFFGEGSRLTVL.

The rearrangement joins TRBV10-3 to TRBJ1-3, with a tentative D call TRBD1 (5 bases). Germline V gene data show CDR1 as ENHRY and CDR2 as SYGVKD. Trimming pared 1 base from V and 0 bases from J, leaving 10 bases between. This CDR3 region has 16 residues. CDR3 amino acids: CAISEFTGLSGNTIYF. DNA for the CDR3: TGTGCCATCAGTGAGTTTACAGGTCTCTCTGGAAACACCATATATTTT.

V is TRBV6-5 and J is TRBJ1-2, with D unresolved. The CDR3 consists of 15 residues. V lost 6 bases and J lost 0, with 14 bases in between. In germline, CDR1 is MNHEY, CDR2 SVGAGI. As DNA, the CDR3 is TGTGCCAGCAGCCCCTGGTACGGAGCTAACTATGGCTACACCTTC. This encodes CASSPWYGANYGYTF.

Here the CDR3 DNA reads TGTGCCTGGAGTGTACGTTCTGTTACAGGGGTAGAAAAACTGTTTTTT. Its protein product is CAWSVRSVTGVEKLFF. The chain carries TRBV30 and TRBJ1-4; 7 positions match TRBD1. CDR3 size: 16 residues. The trim removed 0 bases at V and 8 bases at J, leaving 12 bases unmatched. Germline CDR1 reads GTSNPN; CDR2 reads SVGIG (reference sequence).